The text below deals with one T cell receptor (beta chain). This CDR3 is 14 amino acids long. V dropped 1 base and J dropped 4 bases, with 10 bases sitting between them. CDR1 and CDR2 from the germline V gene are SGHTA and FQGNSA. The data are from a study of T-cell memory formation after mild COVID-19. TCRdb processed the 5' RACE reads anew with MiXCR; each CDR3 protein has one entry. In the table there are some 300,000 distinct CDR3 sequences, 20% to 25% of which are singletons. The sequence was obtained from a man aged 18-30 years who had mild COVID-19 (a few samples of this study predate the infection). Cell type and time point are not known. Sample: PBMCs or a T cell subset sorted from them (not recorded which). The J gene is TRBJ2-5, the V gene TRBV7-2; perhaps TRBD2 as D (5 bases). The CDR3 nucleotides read TGTGCCAGCAGCTTAGATGATCGGGGAGAGACCCAGTACTTC. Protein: CASSLDDRGETQYF. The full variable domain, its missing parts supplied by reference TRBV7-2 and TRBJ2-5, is GAGVSQSPSNKVTEKGKDVELRCDPISGHTALYWYRQSLGQGLEFLIYFQGNSAPDKSGLPSDRFSAERTGGSVSTLTIQRTQQEDSAVYLCASSLDDRGETQYFGPGTRLLVL.